The clone carrying this T cell receptor (beta chain) appeared a few times. The CDR3 covers 15 residues. Trimming cost V 3 bases and J 7 bases, with 18 bases left between them. The germline V gene has CDR1 KGHDR and CDR2 SFDVKD. Each CDR3 protein gets one entry after TCRdb re-called the RT-PCR reads with MiXCR. The table has more than 600,000 distinct CDR3 sequences, around 14% seen once. This clonotype was obtained from a female donor in good health, serving as a healthy control. This chain links TRBV24-1 with TRBJ2-7; D is tentatively TRBD1 or TRBD2 (5 bases each). Material for sequencing was memory CD4+ T cells from blood. CDR3 in amino acids: CATSDPGQGQEEQYF. The CDR3 bases are TGTGCCACCAGTGATCCGGGGCAGGGTCAAGAAGAGCAGTACTTC.